Below, 8 T cell receptor beta chains from the same sample are listed, as sequenced in a study of blood T cell repertoires in COVID-19. Libraries were prepared by immunoSEQ multiplex PCR; TCRdb keeps only in-frame clonotypes and omits some of them. The data contain about 69,000 clones, around 77% of them singletons. The specimen was peripheral blood. These receptor sequences come from a man in his 60s with acute or convalescent COVID-19.

The chain has TRBV18 and TRBJ2-7; D may be TRBD1 (6 bases). Germline values: CDR1 KGHSH, CDR2 LQKENI. V lost 6 bases to trimming and J lost 5 bases, with 17 bases between them. This CDR3 is 14 amino acids long. This CDR3 is CASSAQGEEDEQYF. CDR3 DNA sequence: TGTGCCAGCTCGGCACAGGGAGAAGAGGACGAGCAGTACTTC.

This clone was counted between two and nine times. The chain has TRBV2 and TRBJ2-5; D might be TRBD1 (6 bases). Looked up from germline, CDR1 is SNHLY and CDR2 is FYNNEI. V dropped 6 bases and J dropped 3 bases, with 14 bases sitting between them. The CDR3 is 14 amino acids. The CDR3 loop is CASRRDRNEETQYF. CDR3 coding DNA: TGTGCCAGCAGGAGAGACAGGAATGAAGAGACCCAGTACTTC. Complete variable domain (other parts from reference TRBV2 and TRBJ2-5): EPEVTQTPSHQVTQMGQEVILRCVPISNHLYFYWYRQILGQKVEFLVSFYNNEISEKSEIFDDQFSVERPDGSNFTLKIRSTKLEDSAMYFCASRRDRNEETQYFGPGTRLLVL.

The chain recombines TRBV10-3 with TRBJ1-5; 7 bases map to TRBD1. The germline CDR1 and CDR2 sequences are ENHRY and SYGVKD. The CDR3 sequence is 15 residues long. Losses at the gene ends were 0 bases for V and 6 bases for J; bases not matched to a gene: 5. The DNA of the CDR3 is TGTGCCATCAGTGAGTCGAAAGGGGGCAGTCAGCCCCAGCATTTT. Protein: CAISESKGGSQPQHF.

The V call is TRBV7-2, the J call TRBJ2-5, with a weak D call TRBD2 (6 bases). V was shortened by 3 bases and J by 9 bases, with 14 bases between the two germline ends. Germline V gives CDR1 SGHTA, CDR2 FQGNSA. The CDR3 extends over 13 amino acids. CDR3 sequence (DNA): TGTGCCAGCAGCTTGGGGACTCAGTCGGCCCAGTACTTC. This encodes CASSLGTQSAQYF. The full variable domain, rest sourced from reference TRBV7-2 and TRBJ2-5, is GAGVSQSPSNKVTEKGKDVELRCDPISGHTALYWYRQSLGQGLEFLIYFQGNSAPDKSGLPSDRFSAERTGGSVSTLTIQRTQQEDSAVYLCASSLGTQSAQYFGPGTRLLVL.

This clone was seen a few times. The chain joins TRBV12-5 to TRBJ2-2; TRBD1 matches 10 bases. CDR3 length equals 17 residues. The V segment lost 1 base and the J segment 2 bases; nucleotides outside the gene matches: 4. Germline assignment: CDR1 LGHNT and CDR2 FRNRAP. The CDR3 DNA reads TGTGCTAGTGGTTTGGACGACAGGGGGCAAAACACCGGGGAGCTGTTTTTT. Protein sequence: CASGLDDRGQNTGELFF. Supplemented by reference TRBV12-5 and TRBJ2-2, the full variable domain reads DARVTQTPRHKVTEMGQEVTMRCQPILGHNTVFWYRQTMMQGLELLAYFRNRAPLDDSGMPKDRFSAEMPDATLATLKIQPSEPRDSAVYFCASGLDDRGQNTGELFFGEGSRLTVL.

CDR3 DNA: TGTGCCAGCAGTGTCACAGGGTCAGGAAACACCATATATTTT. Encoded protein: CASSVTGSGNTIYF. The rearrangement joins TRBV2 to TRBJ1-3; tentative D call: TRBD1 (6 bases). Germline CDR1 and CDR2: SNHLY and FYNNEI. This CDR3 is built from 14 residues. V was shortened by 4 bases and J by 4 bases, with 11 bases between the two germline ends.

The chain joins TRBV12-5 to TRBJ2-6; 7 bases map to TRBD1. The J segment lost 0 bases and the V segment lost 3 bases, leaving 8 bases of the junction unmatched. The CDR3 spans 18 residues. From germline, CDR1 is LGHNT and CDR2 FRNRAP. The CDR3 DNA is TGTGCTAGTGGTTTCCGGGACAGCCCGAGCTCTGGGGCCAACGTCCTGACTTTC. It encodes CASGFRDSPSSGANVLTF.

This chain uses TRBV9 with TRBJ2-7; 11 nucleotides match TRBD2. J gave up 4 bases and V 2 bases, and 11 bases lay outside the gene matches. CDR1 and CDR2 (germline): SGDLS, YYNGEE. The CDR3 runs 17 residues. DNA of the CDR3: TGTGCCAGCAGCGTTAGCGGGGGGGCTACCGCCTTATACGAGCAGTACTTC. It translates to CASSVSGGATALYEQYF. Using reference TRBV9 and TRBJ2-7 for the parts outside the CDR3, the full variable domain is DSGVTQTPKHLITATGQRVTLRCSPRSGDLSVYWYQQSLDQGLQFLIQYYNGEERAKGNILERFSAQQFPDLHSELNLSSLELGDSALYFCASSVSGGATALYEQYFGPGTRLTVT.